These 16 T cell receptor beta chains came from one sample sequenced in a study of T cell clones after liver transplantation. Some clones are missing from TCRdb's copy, which holds only in-frame ones; the method was immunoSEQ multiplex PCR. The sample lists about 33,000 clones, around 94% occurring once. Here the sequenced sample was CD8+ T cells from blood, taken 12 months after liver transplant. Source of these receptors: a human patient who received a liver transplant. The graft donor may have given rise to some T cells.

This clone was counted a single time. The V gene is TRBV27, the J gene TRBJ2-5, with unresolved D. The CDR3 has 15 residues. In germline, CDR1 is MNHEY, CDR2 SMNVEV (reference sequence). V lost 4 bases and J lost 0, with 12 bases in between. The chain's CDR3 is CASSWGGVYQETQYF. The DNA of the CDR3 is TGTGCCAGCAGTTGGGGTGGAGTGTACCAAGAGACCCAGTACTTC.

The rearrangement joins TRBV5-1 to TRBJ2-5, with 7 bases matching TRBD1. J was trimmed by 5 bases and V by 4 bases; bases with no gene match: 11. The CDR3 runs to 15 residues. Germline V gives CDR1 SGHRS, CDR2 YFSETQ. The CDR3 nucleotides are TGCGCCAGCAGCCCAGACGGATCCAGGGGGGAGACCCAGTACTTC. Translated, it gives CASSPDGSRGETQYF.

The chain employs TRBV27 and TRBJ2-7; the D gene is possibly TRBD1 (6 bases). CDR1 is MNHEY and CDR2 is SMNVEV in the germline V gene (reference sequence). The CDR3 extends over 16 amino acids. Trimming cost V 6 bases and J 3 bases, with 21 bases left between them. The DNA for the CDR3 is TGTGCCAGCAGCCCTATCCCCGGGACACATCTCTACGAGCAGTACTTC. Protein product: CASSPIPGTHLYEQYF.

The rearrangement uses TRBV5-4 and TRBJ1-3; D uncertain. CDR1 SGHNT and CDR2 YYREEE come from the germline V gene (reference sequence). Trimming took 2 bases from V and 2 from J, leaving 11 bases between them. The CDR3 is made up of 15 amino acids. CDR3 nucleotides: TGTGCCAGCAGCTTCGGAGTGGCTCCTGGAAACACCATATATTTT. This gives the protein CASSFGVAPGNTIYF. The whole variable domain, filled in from reference TRBV5-4 and TRBJ1-3, reads ETGVTQSPTHLIKTRGQQVTLRCSSQSGHNTVSWYQQALGQGPQFIFQYYREEENGRGNFPPRFSGLQFPNYSSELNVNALELDDSALYLCASSFGVAPGNTIYFGEGSWLTVV.

The rearrangement links TRBV18 to TRBJ2-1; 7 nucleotides line up with TRBD1. The ends lost 3 bases at V and 0 bases at J; junction bases unmatched: 2. CDR1 and CDR2 from the germline V gene are KGHSH and LQKENI. There are 15 residues in the CDR3. The CDR3 protein is CASSPGQSSYNEQFF. Written as DNA, the CDR3 is TGTGCCAGCTCACCGGGACAGAGCTCCTACAATGAGCAGTTCTTC.

This clone was detected a few times. The V gene is TRBV27, the J gene TRBJ2-2; 11 nucleotides match TRBD1. CDR1 is MNHEY, CDR2 SMNVEV, per germline (reference sequence). After removal of 3 bases from V and 4 bases from J, the junction contained 4 bases not matched to a gene. The CDR3 has 16 amino acids. Here the CDR3 reads CASSLGQGVGTGELFF. CDR3 in DNA: TGTGCCAGCAGTTTGGGACAGGGGGTAGGCACCGGGGAGCTGTTTTTT.

The J gene is TRBJ2-7, the V gene TRBV6-5, with 7 bases identical to TRBD1. After removal of 7 bases from V and 3 bases from J, the junction contained 6 bases not matched to a gene. The CDR3 totals 13 residues. CDR1 and CDR2 from the germline V gene are MNHEY and SVGAGI. CDR3 amino acids: CASTGTVDYEQYF. For the CDR3, the DNA is TGTGCCAGCACCGGGACAGTGGACTACGAGCAGTACTTC.

The rearrangement joins TRBV5-1 to TRBJ2-5; D is unresolved. CDR3 size: 14 residues. CDR1 is SGHRS, CDR2 YFSETQ, per germline. The V gene lost 1 base and the J gene lost 0 bases, with 7 bases spanning the gap. This CDR3 is CASSLPDHQETQYF. The CDR3 DNA is TGCGCCAGCAGCTTGCCAGATCACCAAGAGACCCAGTACTTC.

This rearrangement joins TRBV5-6 to TRBJ2-2, with 8 bases fitting TRBD1. The V gene's germline CDR1 is SGHDT and CDR2 YYEEEE. Unmatched junction bases numbered 4, after V lost 2 bases and J lost 4 bases. The CDR3 spans 15 residues. DNA of the CDR3: TGTGCCAGCAGCTTTGGGACAGGATTCACCGGGGAGCTGTTTTTT. Its protein product is CASSFGTGFTGELFF.

The CDR3 DNA reads TGTGCCAGTAGCTTTCCGGGACAGCCCTTAGGAGCTTTCTTT. Its protein product is CASSFPGQPLGAFF. This chain links TRBV19 with TRBJ1-1, with TRBD1 identical over 7 bases. The ends lost 6 bases at V and 10 bases at J; junction bases unmatched: 14. The CDR3 sequence is 14 residues long. Germline CDR1 and CDR2: LNHDA and SQIVND (reference sequence).

The chain uses TRBV28 and TRBJ1-2; D is undetermined. CDR3 size: 16 residues. Germline values: CDR1 MDHEN, CDR2 SYDVKM. V shed 5 bases and J shed 4 bases, with 20 bases lying between them. CDR3 DNA: TGTGCCAGCAGTCCGCCGACCGGAGAATGGATCTATGGCTACACCTTC. Amino acids: CASSPPTGEWIYGYTF.

This clone was seen more than once but under ten times. Other DNA sequences from this sample encode an identical CDR3 as well. The chain uses TRBV11-3 and TRBJ1-2; 12 bases match TRBD1. Per germline, CDR1 SGHNT and CDR2 YENEEA. The CDR3 is 15 amino acids. V trimming: 5 bases; J trimming: 5 bases; junction bases outside the gene matches: 6. The CDR3 spells CASSPGTGGGYGYTF. The CDR3, as DNA: TGTGCCAGCAGCCCAGGGACAGGGGGCGGGTATGGCTACACCTTC.

This chain links TRBV28 with TRBJ1-5; D is ambiguous. The CDR3 is 15 residues long. Germline V gives CDR1 MDHEN, CDR2 SYDVKM. Trimming removed 5 bases from V and 5 bases from J, with 16 bases in between. For the CDR3, the DNA is TGTGCCAGCAGTGTCGGTGGGGAGTGGGATCAGCCCCAGCATTTT. Amino acid sequence: CASSVGGEWDQPQHF. Filled out from reference TRBV28 and TRBJ1-5, the complete variable domain reads DVKVTQSSRYLVKRTGEKVFLECVQDMDHENMFWYRQDPGLGLRLIYFSYDVKMKEKGDIPEGYSVSREKKERFSLILESASTNQTSMYLCASSVGGEWDQPQHFGDGTRLSIL.

The V call is TRBV6-1, the J call TRBJ2-7; D is unresolved. This CDR3 region has 15 residues. Germline V CDR1 and CDR2: MNHNS, SASEGT. V was clipped by 2 bases and J by 2 bases, with 13 bases between them. The CDR3 reads CASSEIGQYAYEQYF. CDR3 nucleotide sequence: TGTGCCAGCAGTGAAATTGGGCAGTATGCCTACGAGCAGTACTTC.

This chain links TRBV5-1 with TRBJ2-7; 9 nucleotides agree with TRBD1. CDR1 SGHRS and CDR2 YFSETQ come from the germline V gene. V dropped 3 bases and J dropped 3; count of bases not matched to a gene: 13. The CDR3 extends over 17 amino acids. The CDR3 is CASSWDASGQGYYEQYF. CDR3 DNA: TGCGCCAGCAGCTGGGACGCGTCGGGACAGGGATACTACGAGCAGTACTTC.

This clone was counted a few times. The J gene is TRBJ2-7, the V gene TRBV7-9; 9 bases match TRBD2. This CDR3 spans 14 amino acids. V lost 4 bases to trimming and J lost 4 bases; unmatched junction nucleotides: 5. The germline gives CDR1 SEHNR, CDR2 FQNEAQ (reference sequence). The DNA of the CDR3 is TGTGCCAGCAGCTCAGTGACTAGCGGTTACGAGCAGTACTTC. It specifies CASSSVTSGYEQYF.